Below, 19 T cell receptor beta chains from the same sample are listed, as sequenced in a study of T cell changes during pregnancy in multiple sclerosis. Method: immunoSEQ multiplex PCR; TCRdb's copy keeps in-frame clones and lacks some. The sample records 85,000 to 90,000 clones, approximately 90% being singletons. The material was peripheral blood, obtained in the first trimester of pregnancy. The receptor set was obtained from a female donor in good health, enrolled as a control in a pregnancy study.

The CDR3 DNA is TGTGCCAGCAGCTTAGGGCTAGCGGCTTCACAAGAGACCCAGTACTTC. Translating gives CASSLGLAASQETQYF. This chain uses TRBV7-8 with TRBJ2-5; TRBD2 agrees at 7 bases. CDR3 length: 16 residues. Germline-derived CDR1 and CDR2 are SGHVS and FQNEAQ. The J segment lost 2 bases and the V segment lost 1 base, leaving 7 bases of the junction unmatched.

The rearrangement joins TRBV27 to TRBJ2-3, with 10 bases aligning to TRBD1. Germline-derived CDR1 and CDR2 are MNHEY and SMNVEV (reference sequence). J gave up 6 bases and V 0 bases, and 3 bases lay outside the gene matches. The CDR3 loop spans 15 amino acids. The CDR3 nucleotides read TGTGCCAGCAGTTTATCGAGGACAGGGGGGGATACGCAGTATTTT. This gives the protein CASSLSRTGGDTQYF.

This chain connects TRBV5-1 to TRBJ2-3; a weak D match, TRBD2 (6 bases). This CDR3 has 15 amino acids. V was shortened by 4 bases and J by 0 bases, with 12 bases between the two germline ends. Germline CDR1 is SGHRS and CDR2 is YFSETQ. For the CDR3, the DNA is TGCGCCAGCAGCCCGGGGGTATCTAGCACAGATACGCAGTATTTT. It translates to CASSPGVSSTDTQYF.

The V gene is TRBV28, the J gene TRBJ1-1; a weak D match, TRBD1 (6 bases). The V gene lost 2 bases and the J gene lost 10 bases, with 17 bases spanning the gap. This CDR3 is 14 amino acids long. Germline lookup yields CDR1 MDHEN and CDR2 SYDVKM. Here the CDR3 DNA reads TGTGCCAGCAGTTTAGTAGTGGGGGAACAGGGAGCTTTCTTT. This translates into CASSLVVGEQGAFF.

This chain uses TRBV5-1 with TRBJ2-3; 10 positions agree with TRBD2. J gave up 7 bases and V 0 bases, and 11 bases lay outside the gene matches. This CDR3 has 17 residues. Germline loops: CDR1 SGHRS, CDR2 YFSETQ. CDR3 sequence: CASSLAASGGLTNTQYF. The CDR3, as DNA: TGCGCCAGCAGCTTGGCGGCTAGCGGGGGCCTCACGAATACGCAGTATTTT.

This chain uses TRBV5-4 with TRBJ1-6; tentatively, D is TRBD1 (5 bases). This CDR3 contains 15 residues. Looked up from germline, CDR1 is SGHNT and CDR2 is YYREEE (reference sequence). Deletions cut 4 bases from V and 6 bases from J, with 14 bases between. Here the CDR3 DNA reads TGTGCCAGCAGCGTGCTTTTAGGGGCTAATTCACCCCTCCACTTT. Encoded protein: CASSVLLGANSPLHF.

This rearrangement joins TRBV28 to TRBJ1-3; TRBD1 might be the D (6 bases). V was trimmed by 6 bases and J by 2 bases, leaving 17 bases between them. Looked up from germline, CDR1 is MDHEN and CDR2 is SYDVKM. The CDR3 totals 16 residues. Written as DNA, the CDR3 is TGTGCCAGCAGAGTCGCCCGAGGGGGGGCTGGAAACACCATATATTTT. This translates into CASRVARGGAGNTIYF.

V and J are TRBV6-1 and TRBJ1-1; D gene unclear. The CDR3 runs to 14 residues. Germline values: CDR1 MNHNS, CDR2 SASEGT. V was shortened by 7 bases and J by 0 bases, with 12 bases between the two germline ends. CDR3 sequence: CASTATVMNTEAFF. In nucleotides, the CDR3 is TGTGCCAGCACAGCGACGGTCATGAACACTGAAGCTTTCTTT.

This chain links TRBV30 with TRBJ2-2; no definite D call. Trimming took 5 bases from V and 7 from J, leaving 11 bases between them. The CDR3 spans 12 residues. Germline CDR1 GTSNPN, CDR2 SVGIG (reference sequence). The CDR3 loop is CAWGPTGGELFF. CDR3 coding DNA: TGTGCCTGGGGTCCGACGGGCGGGGAGCTGTTTTTT.

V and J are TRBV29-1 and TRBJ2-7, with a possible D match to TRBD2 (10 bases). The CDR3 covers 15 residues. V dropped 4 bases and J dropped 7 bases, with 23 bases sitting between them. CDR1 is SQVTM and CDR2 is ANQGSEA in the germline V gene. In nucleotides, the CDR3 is TGCAGCGTTGGAGAGCAACTAGCGGGGACAGGGGAGCAGTACTTC. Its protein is CSVGEQLAGTGEQYF.

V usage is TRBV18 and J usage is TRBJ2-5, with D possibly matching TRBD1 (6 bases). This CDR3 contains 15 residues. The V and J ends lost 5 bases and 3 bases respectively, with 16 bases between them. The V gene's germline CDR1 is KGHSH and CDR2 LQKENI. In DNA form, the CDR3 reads TGTGCCAGCTCAAAGTTTAAGGCAGGGGAAGAGACCCAGTACTTC. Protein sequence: CASSKFKAGEETQYF.

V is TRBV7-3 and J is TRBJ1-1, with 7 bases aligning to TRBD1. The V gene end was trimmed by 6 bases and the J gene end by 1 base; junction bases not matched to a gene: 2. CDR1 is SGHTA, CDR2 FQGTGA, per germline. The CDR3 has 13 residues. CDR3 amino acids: CASSRQGNTEAFF. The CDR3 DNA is TGTGCCAGCAGTAGACAGGGGAACACTGAAGCTTTCTTT.

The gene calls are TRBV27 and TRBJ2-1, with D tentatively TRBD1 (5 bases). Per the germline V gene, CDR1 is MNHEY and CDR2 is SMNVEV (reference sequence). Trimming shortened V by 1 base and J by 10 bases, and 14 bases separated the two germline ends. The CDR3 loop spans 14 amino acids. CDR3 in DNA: TGTGCCAGCAGTTTATTCCCAGGGTCGGACGAGCAGTTCTTC. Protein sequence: CASSLFPGSDEQFF.

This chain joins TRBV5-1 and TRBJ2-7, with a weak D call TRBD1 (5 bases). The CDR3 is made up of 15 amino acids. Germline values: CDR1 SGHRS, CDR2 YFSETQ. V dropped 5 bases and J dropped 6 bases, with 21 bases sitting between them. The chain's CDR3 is CASSLGVPRMGEQYF. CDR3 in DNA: TGCGCCAGCAGTCTAGGGGTCCCAAGAATGGGCGAGCAGTACTTC.

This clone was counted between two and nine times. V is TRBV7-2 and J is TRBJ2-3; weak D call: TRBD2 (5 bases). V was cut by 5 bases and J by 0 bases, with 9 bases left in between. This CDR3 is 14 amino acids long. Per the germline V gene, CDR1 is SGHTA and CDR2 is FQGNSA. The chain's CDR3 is CASSPGLSTDTQYF. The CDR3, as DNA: TGTGCCAGCAGCCCAGGACTTAGCACAGATACGCAGTATTTT.

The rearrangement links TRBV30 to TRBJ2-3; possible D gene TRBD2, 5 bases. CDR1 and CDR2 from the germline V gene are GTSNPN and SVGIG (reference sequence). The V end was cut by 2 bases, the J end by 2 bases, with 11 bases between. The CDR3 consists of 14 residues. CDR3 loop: CAWSLGGATDTQYF. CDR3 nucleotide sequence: TGTGCCTGGAGTTTAGGAGGTGCCACAGATACGCAGTATTTT.

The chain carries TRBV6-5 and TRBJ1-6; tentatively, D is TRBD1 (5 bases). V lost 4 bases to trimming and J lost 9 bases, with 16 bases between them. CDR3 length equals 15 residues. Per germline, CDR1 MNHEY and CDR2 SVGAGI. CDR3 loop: CASSLVPGLVSPLHF. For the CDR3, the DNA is TGTGCCAGCAGTTTAGTTCCGGGACTCGTTTCACCCCTCCACTTT.

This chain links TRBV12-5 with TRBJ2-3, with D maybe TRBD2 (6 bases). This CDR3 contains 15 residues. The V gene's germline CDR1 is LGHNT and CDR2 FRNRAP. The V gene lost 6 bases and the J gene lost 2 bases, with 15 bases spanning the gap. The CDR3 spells CASGGGAGNTDTQYF. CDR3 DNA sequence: TGTGCTAGTGGGGGGGGAGCGGGCAACACAGATACGCAGTATTTT.

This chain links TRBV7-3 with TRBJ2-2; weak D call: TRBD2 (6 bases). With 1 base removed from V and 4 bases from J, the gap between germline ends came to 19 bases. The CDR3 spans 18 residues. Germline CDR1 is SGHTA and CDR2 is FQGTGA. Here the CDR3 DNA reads TGTGCCAGCAGCTTAATAGTCTCGGAGGGGTTCATCACCGGGGAGCTGTTTTTT. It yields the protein CASSLIVSEGFITGELFF.